The 22 T cell receptor beta chains presented below share a single source sample, sequenced in a study of cytomegalovirus exposure and HLA in healthy donors. The PCR employed 60 Vbeta primers together with 13 Jbeta primers. TCRdb's copy holds only in-frame clones and misses some; the assay was immunoSEQ multiplex PCR. The data hold around 130,000 clones, with over 80% observed a single time. Specimen: PBMCs. The receptors were sampled from a female donor in good health and CMV-seronegative.

This chain links TRBV9 with TRBJ1-4, with D unclear. This CDR3 has 15 residues. CDR1 and CDR2 (germline): SGDLS, YYNGEE. Trimming left V 4 bases short and J 5 bases short, with 15 bases between. The CDR3 is CASSPRSALNEKLFF. DNA of the CDR3: TGTGCCAGCAGCCCCCGGTCCGCACTAAATGAAAAACTGTTTTTT. Looking up the rest from reference TRBV9 and TRBJ1-4 gives the full variable domain: DSGVTQTPKHLITATGQRVTLRCSPRSGDLSVYWYQQSLDQGLQFLIQYYNGEERAKGNILERFSAQQFPDLHSELNLSSLELGDSALYFCASSPRSALNEKLFFGSGTQLSVL.

The chain recombines TRBV7-6 with TRBJ2-2; tentatively, D is TRBD1 (5 bases). Deletions cut 2 bases from V and 1 base from J, with 8 bases between. This CDR3 region has 15 residues. Germline V gene data show CDR1 as SGHVS and CDR2 as FNYEAQ. CDR3 nucleotide sequence: TGTGCCAGCAGCTTACTTGACAGGAACACCGGGGAGCTGTTTTTT. It specifies CASSLLDRNTGELFF.

The chain links TRBV6-6 to TRBJ2-3; 9 bases line up with TRBD2. Germline lookup yields CDR1 MNHNY and CDR2 SVGAGI (reference sequence). The V gene end was trimmed by 6 bases and the J gene end by 4 bases; junction bases not matched to a gene: 8. This CDR3 region has 15 residues. The CDR3 reads CASSSSGISADTQYF. As DNA, the CDR3 is TGTGCCAGCAGCTCTAGCGGGATTAGCGCAGATACGCAGTATTTT.

The CDR3 reads CASSYRQGRREKLFF. The CDR3 DNA sequence: TGTGCCAGCAGTTACAGACAGGGGAGGAGGGAAAAACTGTTTTTT. The chain has TRBV6-5 and TRBJ1-4; 8 bases align to TRBD1. The V gene's germline CDR1 is MNHEY and CDR2 SVGAGI. This CDR3 is built from 15 residues. The J segment lost 8 bases and the V segment lost 2 bases, leaving 7 bases of the junction unmatched.

The V and J genes are TRBV6-5 and TRBJ2-1; 9 bases map to TRBD2. CDR1 and CDR2 from the germline V gene are MNHEY and SVGAGI. The trim removed 6 bases at V and 6 bases at J, leaving 9 bases unmatched. The CDR3 has 15 amino acids. DNA for the CDR3: TGTGCCAGCAGGCTGGGGACTAGCTTGCGCAATGAGCAGTTCTTC. This encodes CASRLGTSLRNEQFF.

With regard to this clone: The identical CDR3 is also encoded by other nucleotide sequences in the sample. V is TRBV6-5 and J is TRBJ2-7; possibly TRBD1 for D (6 bases). Between the trimmed V and J ends, which lost 0 bases and 5 bases, there was a span of 14 bases. The CDR3 is 15 residues long. CDR1 MNHEY and CDR2 SVGAGI come from the germline V gene. CDR3 sequence reads: CASSYSGQGYDEQYF. The DNA for the CDR3 is TGTGCCAGCAGTTACTCGGGACAAGGGTACGACGAGCAGTACTTC.

V gene TRBV4-2 combines with J gene TRBJ1-1; D is possibly TRBD1 (5 bases). The CDR3 is made up of 15 amino acids. V was shortened by 1 base and J by 4 bases, with 13 bases between the two germline ends. In germline, CDR1 is LGHNA, CDR2 YNFKEQ. The CDR3 DNA is TGTGCCAGCAGCCAAGTACGGGGCGGGGGCACTGAAGCTTTCTTT. Its protein product is CASSQVRGGGTEAFF.

The J gene is TRBJ2-1, the V gene TRBV11-1; 14 nucleotides line up with TRBD2. This CDR3 region has 15 residues. Germline V CDR1 and CDR2: SGHAT, FQDESV (reference sequence). The V gene end was trimmed by 3 bases and the J gene end by 9 bases; junction bases not matched to a gene: 4. The chain's CDR3 is CASSLGLAGVGEQFF. In DNA form, the CDR3 reads TGTGCCAGCAGCTTGGGACTAGCGGGAGTCGGTGAGCAGTTCTTC.

The rearrangement joins TRBV7-9 to TRBJ2-7, with 9 bases identical to TRBD2. CDR1 and CDR2 (germline): SEHNR, FQNEAQ (reference sequence). The junction had 6 bases not matched to a gene; V was cut back by 4 bases and J by 5 bases. The CDR3 is 14 amino acids. CDR3 sequence (DNA): TGTGCCAGCAGCTCCGGGACTAGCCTCGACGAGCAGTACTTC. Its protein is CASSSGTSLDEQYF. Variable domain in full (rest from reference TRBV7-9 and TRBJ2-7): DTGVSQNPRHKITKRGQNVTFRCDPISEHNRLYWYRQTLGQGPEFLTYFQNEAQLEKSRLLSDRFSAERPKGSFSTLEIQRTEQGDSAMYLCASSSGTSLDEQYFGPGTRLTVT.

The V call is TRBV18, the J call TRBJ1-1; no clear D. The germline V gene encodes CDR1 KGHSH and CDR2 LQKENI. This CDR3 spans 12 amino acids. Trimming left V 1 base short and J 5 bases short, with 5 bases between. The CDR3 reads CASSPLRTEAFF. In DNA, the CDR3 is TGTGCCAGCTCACCACTGAGAACTGAAGCTTTCTTT. Full variable domain (missing parts from reference TRBV18 and TRBJ1-1): NAGVMQNPRHLVRRRGQEARLRCSPMKGHSHVYWYRQLPEEGLKFMVYLQKENIIDESGMPKERFSAEFPKEGPSILRIQQVVRGDSAAYFCASSPLRTEAFFGQGTRLTVV.

CDR3 residues: CASSLVGQLAKNIQYF. The DNA of the CDR3 is TGCGCCAGCAGCTTGGTCGGACAGTTAGCCAAAAACATTCAGTACTTC. The rearrangement uses TRBV5-1 and TRBJ2-4, with a weak D call TRBD1 (6 bases). Trimming removed 0 bases from V and 0 bases from J, with 10 bases in between. This CDR3 is built from 16 residues. Germline V CDR1 and CDR2: SGHRS, YFSETQ.

V and J are TRBV5-1 and TRBJ1-1, with TRBD1 matching 11 bases. The CDR3 runs 15 residues. V lost 3 bases, J lost 5 bases, and 6 bases stayed unmatched. Germline assignment: CDR1 SGHRS and CDR2 YFSETQ. The CDR3 nucleotides read TGCGCCAGCAGCTCTCGGACAGGGGGCTGGACTGAAGCTTTCTTT. Protein: CASSSRTGGWTEAFF.

Within the sample, this clone is medium-sized. The chain joins TRBV13 to TRBJ2-7; D ambiguous. The CDR3 sequence is 12 residues long. CDR1 is PRHDT, CDR2 FYEKMQ, per germline (reference sequence). V lost 5 bases, J lost 5 bases, and 10 bases lay in between. This CDR3 reads CASSGRWNEQYF. CDR3 sequence (DNA): TGTGCCAGCAGCGGGCGTTGGAACGAGCAGTACTTC.

The CDR3 nucleotides read TGTGCCAGTAGTTTAAGCGGGAGAGTAGCCTACAATGAGCAGTTCTTC. Protein sequence: CASSLSGRVAYNEQFF. The J gene is TRBJ2-1, the V gene TRBV19; 8 nucleotides align to TRBD2. Germline CDR1 is LNHDA and CDR2 is SQIVND (reference sequence). With V trimmed by 5 bases and J by 2 bases, 8 bases remained unmatched. The CDR3 length is 16 residues.

This chain uses TRBV6-1 with TRBJ2-2; no clear D. The CDR3 has 16 amino acids. In germline, CDR1 is MNHNS, CDR2 SASEGT. V lost 3 bases, J lost 5 bases, and 16 bases lay in between. This chain's CDR3 is CASSERQLVATGELFF. The CDR3 DNA sequence: TGTGCCAGCAGTGAGCGGCAGTTAGTTGCAACCGGGGAGCTGTTTTTT.

The chain recombines TRBV5-4 with TRBJ2-6; TRBD2 aligns across 7 bases. The trim removed 3 bases at V and 0 bases at J, leaving 6 bases unmatched. The CDR3 has 17 amino acids. Germline CDR1 is SGHNT and CDR2 is YYREEE (reference sequence). The CDR3 here is CASSSVGGGSGANVLTF. The CDR3 region has the DNA TGTGCCAGCAGCTCCGTGGGGGGGGGCTCTGGGGCCAACGTCCTGACTTTC.

This clone turned up a few times. V and J are TRBV6-6 and TRBJ2-1; 9 nucleotides agree with TRBD2. J was trimmed by 3 bases and V by 5 bases; bases with no gene match: 5. Germline-derived CDR1 and CDR2 are MNHNY and SVGAGI (reference sequence). This CDR3 contains 15 residues. The CDR3 protein is CASSKTSGGYNEQFF. As DNA, the CDR3 is TGTGCCAGCAGTAAGACTAGCGGAGGCTACAATGAGCAGTTCTTC.

The chain uses TRBV29-1 and TRBJ1-4, with D tentatively TRBD1 (6 bases). Germline CDR1 reads SQVTM; CDR2 reads ANQGSEA. Deletions cut 6 bases from V and 7 bases from J, with 12 bases between. This CDR3 has 12 amino acids. As DNA, the CDR3 is TGCAGCGTGGGGGACACGGGTGAAAAACTGTTTTTT. Its translation is CSVGDTGEKLFF. The full variable domain, completed using reference TRBV29-1 and TRBJ1-4, is SAVISQKPSRDICQRGTSLTIQCQVDSQVTMMFWYRQQPGQSLTLIATANQGSEATYESGFVIDKFPISRPNLTFSTLTVSNMSPEDSSIYLCSVGDTGEKLFFGSGTQLSVL.

The genes are TRBV5-4 and TRBJ2-7; 8 nucleotides line up with TRBD2. The CDR3 loop spans 14 amino acids. The J segment lost 7 bases and the V segment lost 3 bases, leaving 9 bases of the junction unmatched. Germline-derived CDR1 and CDR2 are SGHNT and YYREEE (reference sequence). The CDR3 nucleotides read TGTGCCAGCAGCTCACGGGGGACTAGGGGGGAGCAGTACTTC. It codes for CASSSRGTRGEQYF.

This clone came up a few times. The rearrangement uses TRBV21-1 and TRBJ2-7; the table's D gene call, TRBD2, was not cross checked with the DNA. TRBV21-1 is flagged as a pseudogene. The CDR3 sequence is 14 residues long. The CDR3 DNA is TGTGCCAGCAGCAAAAGTCGGGGTTCCTACGAGCAGTACTTC. It codes for CASSKSRGSYEQYF.

V and J are TRBV19 and TRBJ1-1, with 8 nucleotides matching TRBD1. Germline V gene data show CDR1 as LNHDA and CDR2 as SQIVND (reference sequence). The CDR3 consists of 13 residues. The trim removed 6 bases at V and 5 bases at J, leaving 5 bases unmatched. The CDR3 protein is CASSPGGATEAFF. The CDR3 DNA sequence: TGTGCCAGTAGCCCAGGGGGCGCGACTGAAGCTTTCTTT. The variable domain in full, completed from reference TRBV19 and TRBJ1-1, reads DGGITQSPKYLFRKEGQNVTLSCEQNLNHDAMYWYRQDPGQGLRLIYYSQIVNDFQKGDIAEGYSVSREKKESFPLTVTSAQKNPTAFYLCASSPGGATEAFFGQGTRLTVV.

This chain links TRBV6-1 with TRBJ1-2; 10 positions match TRBD1. Germline CDR1 MNHNS, CDR2 SASEGT. The CDR3 is 15 amino acids. The ends lost 5 bases at V and 7 bases at J; junction bases unmatched: 10. In DNA form, the CDR3 reads TGTGCCAGCAGTTTACCGGGACAGGGGTTAGGTGGCTACACCTTC. Amino acid sequence: CASSLPGQGLGGYTF.